Following are 10 T cell receptor beta chains from one sample sequenced in a study of CD8+ T cells in alopecia areata (dated by TCRdb to the late 2010s). The method was the immunoSEQ multiplex PCR assay. For TCR sequencing, RNA was extracted from every sample and reverse transcribed into cDNA to serve as template. TCRdb re-hosts the immuneACCESS table, in-frame sequences only. Its copies lack some clones; in the studies checked, an unresolved V gene accounts for under half of them, and the cause for the rest is not known. The sample table lists about 150,000 clones, around 50% of them with a count of one. Under 8% of the sample comes from the top ten. Interpreted using the paper, the time point label stands for: baseline before oral tofacitinib. The sequencing used CD4+ T cells sorted from blood, collected at week 0. All receptors come from a human donor with alopecia areata.

V usage is TRBV7-2 and J usage is TRBJ2-4, with TRBD2 identical over 10 bases. The CDR3 length is 17 residues. The trim removed 1 base at V and 6 bases at J, leaving 9 bases unmatched. Germline values: CDR1 SGHTA, CDR2 FQGNSA. The CDR3 coding sequence is TGTGCCAGCAGCTTAGAACTAGCGGGGCCAAGGGGAAACATTCAGTACTTC. Translating it yields CASSLELAGPRGNIQYF.

This clone was observed a handful of times. The chain joins TRBV7-9 to TRBJ1-2; the match to TRBD1 covers 8 bases. There are 13 residues in the CDR3. Germline-derived CDR1 and CDR2 are SEHNR and FQNEAQ (reference sequence). V gave up 4 bases and J gave up 4 bases; unmatched junction bases: 2. CDR3 loop: CASSSTGVYGYTF. In DNA form, the CDR3 reads TGTGCCAGCAGCTCGACAGGGGTCTATGGCTACACCTTC.

The chain has TRBV15 and TRBJ1-1, with D hard to call. Looked up from germline, CDR1 is LNHNV and CDR2 is YYDKDF (reference sequence). The CDR3 has 13 amino acids. Between the trimmed V and J ends, which lost 2 bases and 1 base, there was a span of 5 bases. CDR3 coding DNA: TGTGCCACCAGCAGAAATGCGAACACTGAAGCTTTCTTT. Encoded protein: CATSRNANTEAFF.

The chain's CDR3 is CASSLKTGLNYGYTF. The DNA of the CDR3 is TGTGCCAGCAGTTTAAAAACAGGGCTGAACTATGGCTACACCTTC. This chain joins TRBV27 and TRBJ1-2, with a tentative D call TRBD1 (6 bases). V lost 2 bases, J lost 2 bases, and 12 bases lay in between. The CDR3 runs to 15 residues. Per germline, CDR1 MNHEY and CDR2 SMNVEV (reference sequence).

The chain has TRBV7-9 and TRBJ1-6; possibly TRBD1 for D (5 bases). The CDR3 has 15 residues. Germline CDR1 reads SEHNR; CDR2 reads FQNEAQ (reference sequence). V was pared by 0 bases and J by 9 bases, with 12 bases between. CDR3 in DNA: TGTGCCAGCAGCTTAGCCGGGACGGTGGGTTCACCCCTCCACTTT. Protein sequence: CASSLAGTVGSPLHF.

This clone was recorded a few times. The gene calls are TRBV10-3 and TRBJ1-2; D is ambiguous. The germline CDR1 and CDR2 sequences are ENHRY and SYGVKD. This CDR3 spans 13 amino acids. V lost 3 bases and J 3 bases, leaving 8 bases between the germline ends. The CDR3 sequence: CAISDSSHYGYTF. The CDR3 bases are TGTGCCATCAGTGATTCCTCCCACTATGGCTACACCTTC.

The chain combines TRBV30 with TRBJ1-5, with D maybe TRBD1 (6 bases). Germline loops: CDR1 GTSNPN, CDR2 SVGIG (reference sequence). Between the trimmed V and J ends, which lost 1 base and 5 bases, there was a span of 12 bases. The CDR3 covers 14 residues. CDR3: CAWSGGGTDQPQHF. The CDR3 DNA sequence: TGTGCCTGGAGTGGGGGGGGCACGGATCAGCCCCAGCATTTT.

The chain links TRBV28 to TRBJ2-7; 8 bases are a match to TRBD1. J gave up 0 bases and V 4 bases, and 11 bases lay outside the gene matches. The CDR3 length is 17 residues. CDR1 MDHEN and CDR2 SYDVKM come from the germline V gene. CDR3: CASSSPGQAISSYEQYF. DNA for the CDR3: TGTGCCAGCAGTTCCCCGGGACAGGCTATTAGCTCCTACGAGCAGTACTTC.

The chain couples TRBV23-1 to TRBJ1-3, with D possibly TRBD1 on 5 matching bases. TRBV23-1 is classed as an ORF, of uncertain function. This CDR3 has 17 residues. V gave up 0 bases and J gave up 0 bases, with 12 bases separating them. The CDR3 sequence is CASSQSRRTGSGNTIYF. The CDR3 DNA follows: TGCGCCAGCAGTCAATCGCGGCGAACAGGCTCTGGAAACACCATATATTTT.

The chain has TRBV15 and TRBJ2-1; unclear D gene. This CDR3 contains 15 residues. The V gene's germline CDR1 is LNHNV and CDR2 YYDKDF (reference sequence). Trimming stripped 4 bases from V and 0 bases from J, with 10 bases between. CDR3 bases: TGTGCCACCAGCATTGACATCAGCTCCTACAATGAGCAGTTCTTC. This encodes CATSIDISSYNEQFF.